The 28 T cell receptor beta chains below were found in one sample sequenced in a study of post-analysis software for immune sequencing data. What these receptors recognize is not known. Overall study findings and caveats: Patients carried four or five TRBV segments more frequently than controls did, and TRBV5-6, TRBV5-1 and TRBV20-1 were among them.

Unique molecular identifiers featured in each of the TCR beta cDNA libraries. TCRdb re-called the PCR reads through MiXCR, storing one row per CDR3 protein. The sample shows 450,000 to 700,000 distinct CDR3 sequences, around 44% of them seen only once. The sequencing sample was made of blood. Receptors were obtained from a girl aged 5-17 years with multiple sclerosis.

This chain joins TRBV10-3 and TRBJ1-1; no clear D gene. The CDR3 has 12 amino acids. Germline CDR1 and CDR2: ENHRY and SYGVKD. The V end was cut by 7 bases, the J end by 0 bases, with 6 bases between. The CDR3 loop is CAITGLNTEAFF. In DNA, the CDR3 is TGTGCCATCACAGGATTGAACACTGAAGCTTTCTTT.

This clonotype was detected only a few times. The V gene is TRBV12-3 or TRBV12-4, the J gene TRBJ2-3; maybe TRBD1 (6 bases). The CDR3 is 12 amino acids. V gave up 6 bases and J gave up 14 bases, with 18 bases separating them. The chain's CDR3 is CASSQDSPATYF. For the CDR3, the DNA is TGTGCCAGCAGCCAGGACAGCCCTGCGACGTATTTT.

CDR3 in amino acids: CASSSDSGGAKTQYF. CDR3 nucleotide sequence: TGTGCCAGCAGCTCAGACAGCGGGGGGGCTAAGACCCAGTACTTC. The V gene is TRBV7-2, the J gene TRBJ2-5; 10 nucleotides agree with TRBD2. This CDR3 region has 15 residues. Germline V gene sequence: CDR1 SGHTA, CDR2 FQGNSA. The V segment lost 4 bases and the J segment 6 bases; nucleotides outside the gene matches: 8.

The chain carries TRBV5-1 and TRBJ2-7; the D gene is possibly TRBD2 (5 bases). The CDR3 runs to 16 residues. V shed 5 bases and J shed 0 bases, with 18 bases lying between them. Germline CDR1 SGHRS, CDR2 YFSETQ. The CDR3 nucleotides read TGCGCCAGCAGTACCACCGTCGGGGAGCTCTCCTACGAGCAGTACTTC. The encoded protein is CASSTTVGELSYEQYF.

The chain employs TRBV12-3 or TRBV12-4 and TRBJ2-3, with D tentatively TRBD2 (6 bases). The CDR3 loop spans 14 amino acids. Trimming removed 6 bases from V and 2 bases from J, with 12 bases in between. The CDR3 loop is CASRLEGFTDTQYF. DNA of the CDR3: TGTGCCAGCAGATTGGAGGGCTTCACAGATACGCAGTATTTT.

The chain uses TRBV24-1 and TRBJ2-1; tentatively, D is TRBD2 (5 bases). This CDR3 spans 13 amino acids. Germline V gives CDR1 KGHDR, CDR2 SFDVKD. V lost 3 bases and J 9 bases, leaving 11 bases between the germline ends. The CDR3 DNA reads as TGTGCCACCAGTGATCCGGGGTCCGGTGAGCAGTTCTTC. Protein: CATSDPGSGEQFF.

This clonotype appeared many times. The CDR3 here is CASGSTVLSGANVLTF. The DNA of the CDR3 is TGTGCCAGCGGCTCGACGGTACTCTCTGGGGCCAACGTCCTGACTTTC. This chain joins TRBV12-3 or TRBV12-4 and TRBJ2-6; no clear D. The CDR3 extends over 16 amino acids. V lost 8 bases to trimming and J lost 0 bases, with 14 bases between them.

The chain uses TRBV20-1 and TRBJ2-5; 9 nucleotides match TRBD2. Germline V gives CDR1 DFQATT, CDR2 SNEGSKA (reference sequence). J lost 3 bases, V lost 0 bases, and 11 bases had no gene match. The CDR3 contains 17 residues. The CDR3 coding sequence is TGCAGTGCTAGAGACCTAGCGGGACGGGCTACTAAAGAGACCCAGTACTTC. Protein sequence: CSARDLAGRATKETQYF.

This clonotype has a handful of counts. The gene calls are TRBV24-1 and TRBJ2-1, with D unresolved. CDR1 is KGHDR, CDR2 SFDVKD, per germline. V was trimmed by 4 bases and J by 0 bases, leaving 15 bases between them. The CDR3 totals 17 residues. DNA for the CDR3: TGTGCCACCAGTGAACCCCGAACCGGCCGCTCCTACAATGAGCAGTTCTTC. This gives the protein CATSEPRTGRSYNEQFF.

This clonotype was detected only a few times. The gene calls are TRBV6-6 and TRBJ2-1, with 9 bases aligning to TRBD2. Germline CDR1 and CDR2: MNHNY and SVGAGI (reference sequence). There are 16 residues in the CDR3. Germline trimming cut 4 bases from V and 6 bases from J; bases unmatched to any gene: 10. The CDR3 nucleotides are TGTGCCAGCAGTTCTCCCAGCGGGAGGCGTGGCAATGAGCAGTTCTTC. Protein sequence: CASSSPSGRRGNEQFF.

In its sample, this clonotype was seen a few times. The rearrangement uses TRBV6-1 and TRBJ2-1; the D gene is possibly TRBD2 (5 bases). V was cut by 1 base and J by 9 bases, with 16 bases left in between. The germline V gene encodes CDR1 MNHNS and CDR2 SASEGT. The CDR3 length is 15 residues. CDR3 amino acids: CASSEGWAAAGEQFF. The CDR3 region has the DNA TGTGCCAGCAGTGAAGGATGGGCCGCGGCGGGTGAGCAGTTCTTC.

The chain uses TRBV20-1 and TRBJ2-5, with D unclear. CDR1 and CDR2 (germline): DFQATT, SNEGSKA (reference sequence). The CDR3 totals 13 residues. Trimming removed 1 base at V and 5 bases at J, with 11 bases between. The CDR3 nucleotides read TGCAGTGCTAGAGGGGCGTTCGGGGAGACCCAGTACTTC. It is translated as CSARGAFGETQYF.

In its sample, this clonotype was seen a few times. The chain recombines TRBV20-1 with TRBJ2-7, with 11 bases aligning to TRBD2. From germline, CDR1 is DFQATT and CDR2 SNEGSKA (reference sequence). The CDR3 sequence is 15 residues long. Trimming took 5 bases from V and 3 from J; bases not matched to a gene: 9. The CDR3 protein is CSALGRLAGNYEQYF. CDR3 nucleotides: TGCAGTGCTTTAGGCCGACTAGCGGGGAACTACGAGCAGTACTTC.

V gene TRBV5-1 combines with J gene TRBJ2-7; no firm D call. Trimming left V 1 base short and J 6 bases short, with 11 bases between. CDR1 is SGHRS, CDR2 YFSETQ, per germline. The CDR3 consists of 13 residues. The CDR3 coding sequence is TGCGCCAGCAGCTTGCGGGTCACCTGCGAGCAGTACTTC. It codes for CASSLRVTCEQYF.

The rearrangement uses TRBV4-1 and TRBJ1-4, with D maybe TRBD1 (5 bases). Trimming took off 4 bases at V and 8 bases at J, with 17 bases between the two ends. In germline, CDR1 is MGHRA, CDR2 YSYEKL. The CDR3 extends over 15 amino acids. CDR3: CASSPLGQGREKLFF. The CDR3 DNA reads TGCGCCAGCAGCCCGCTCGGGCAGGGTAGAGAAAAACTGTTTTTT.

This chain links TRBV7-3 with TRBJ2-3; TRBD2 aligns across 8 bases. From germline, CDR1 is SGHTA and CDR2 FQGTGA. V lost 5 bases, J lost 1 base, and 5 bases stayed unmatched. CDR3 length: 15 amino acids. This CDR3 is CASSPYGGGTDTQYF. As DNA, the CDR3 is TGTGCCAGCAGCCCCTACGGGGGGGGCACAGATACGCAGTATTTT.

The chain has TRBV12-3 or TRBV12-4 and TRBJ2-3; 12 bases line up with TRBD2. This CDR3 has 12 amino acids. V lost 6 bases to trimming and J lost 11 bases; unmatched junction nucleotides: 3. CDR3 in amino acids: CASSQTSGRQYF. CDR3 sequence (DNA): TGTGCCAGCAGCCAGACTAGCGGGAGGCAGTATTTT.

The gene calls are TRBV7-8 and TRBJ2-6; D might be TRBD1 (6 bases). The V end lost 2 bases, the J end lost 4 bases, and 15 bases lay between the germline ends. The germline V gene has CDR1 SGHVS and CDR2 FQNEAQ. The CDR3 totals 17 residues. The CDR3 sequence is CASSLQGRLLGANVLTF. The CDR3 region has the DNA TGTGCCAGCAGCTTACAGGGGCGCCTGCTAGGGGCCAACGTCCTGACTTTC.

This clonotype came up many times. The V gene is TRBV12-3 or TRBV12-4, the J gene TRBJ2-3, with 16 bases lining up with TRBD2. CDR3 length equals 15 residues. Germline trimming cut 8 bases from V and 8 bases from J; bases unmatched to any gene: 7. The CDR3 loop reads CASSGTSGRAATQYF. The CDR3 nucleotides read TGTGCCAGCTCCGGGACTAGCGGGAGGGCAGCTACGCAGTATTTT.

This clonotype was observed a handful of times. The chain combines TRBV7-9 with TRBJ2-7, with 13 bases fitting TRBD2. CDR1 and CDR2 (germline): SEHNR, FQNEAQ (reference sequence). The CDR3 runs 17 residues. V trimming: 0 bases; J trimming: 1 base; junction bases outside the gene matches: 3. In DNA, the CDR3 is TGTGCCAGCAGCTTAGCGACGGGACTAGCGGGATCCTACGAGCAGTACTTC. This translates into CASSLATGLAGSYEQYF.

This clonotype was seen a few times. This chain joins TRBV12-3 or TRBV12-4 and TRBJ2-1; TRBD2 is a possible D gene (6 bases). The CDR3 sequence is 14 residues long. The V gene lost 3 bases and the J gene lost 5 bases, with 11 bases spanning the gap. CDR3 coding DNA: TGTGCCAGCAGTTTTAGCGGCTGGAACAATGAGCAGTTCTTC. Translating gives CASSFSGWNNEQFF.

V is TRBV5-1 and J is TRBJ2-3; 7 bases map to TRBD1. Germline V gene lookup returns CDR1 SGHRS and CDR2 YFSETQ. The CDR3 is 16 amino acids. Trimming took 2 bases from V and 1 from J; bases not matched to a gene: 7. The DNA of the CDR3 is TGCGCCAGCAGCTTCCTGGACAGGCCTCGCACAGATACGCAGTATTTT. Amino acid sequence: CASSFLDRPRTDTQYF.

This clonotype was recorded a few times. This chain connects TRBV27 to TRBJ2-5, with D perhaps TRBD1 (5 bases). Germline CDR1 is MNHEY and CDR2 is SMNVEV (reference sequence). The CDR3 sequence is 13 residues long. Trimming took off 5 bases at V and 2 bases at J, with 9 bases between the two ends. CDR3 DNA: TGTGCCAGCAGTGCGGACATGCAAGAGACCCAGTACTTC. Protein sequence: CASSADMQETQYF.

This clonotype has just a few counts. The chain has TRBV29-1 and TRBJ2-1, with a weak D call TRBD2 (6 bases). Trimming removed 6 bases from V and 3 bases from J, with 12 bases in between. CDR1 SQVTM and CDR2 ANQGSEA come from the germline V gene. The CDR3 length is 13 residues. The CDR3 coding sequence is TGCAGCGTCGGAGGGCGAGGCTACAATGAGCAGTTCTTC. Its translation is CSVGGRGYNEQFF.

The chain employs TRBV29-1 and TRBJ2-1; D remains ambiguous. V was pared by 5 bases and J by 8 bases, with 7 bases between. Looked up from germline, CDR1 is SQVTM and CDR2 is ANQGSEA. This CDR3 spans 10 amino acids. Here the CDR3 reads CSVPKDEQFF. The CDR3 nucleotides read TGCAGCGTTCCGAAGGATGAGCAGTTCTTC.

This chain links TRBV12-3 or TRBV12-4 with TRBJ2-1; D may match TRBD1 or TRBD2 (6 bases each). The CDR3 consists of 13 residues. V was cut by 3 bases and J by 9 bases, with 12 bases left in between. The CDR3: CASSFGSGAEQFF. DNA of the CDR3: TGTGCCAGCAGTTTTGGGTCGGGGGCTGAGCAGTTCTTC.

The chain links TRBV6-5 to TRBJ2-7; possibly TRBD1 or TRBD2 for D (5 bases each). The V gene lost 0 bases and the J gene lost 3 bases, with 12 bases spanning the gap. CDR1 is MNHEY and CDR2 is SVGAGI in the germline V gene. This CDR3 contains 15 residues. The CDR3 region is CASSYSRGVSYEQYF. The CDR3 coding sequence is TGTGCCAGCAGTTACTCGAGAGGGGTCAGCTACGAGCAGTACTTC.

This sequence joins TRBV5-1 and TRBJ1-1; tentatively, D is TRBD1 (5 bases). Trimming pared 4 bases from V and 1 base from J, leaving 8 bases between. This CDR3 contains 13 residues. CDR1 and CDR2 (germline): SGHRS, YFSETQ. The CDR3 reads CASSTQENTEAFF. CDR3 nucleotides: TGCGCCAGCAGCACACAGGAGAACACTGAAGCTTTCTTT.